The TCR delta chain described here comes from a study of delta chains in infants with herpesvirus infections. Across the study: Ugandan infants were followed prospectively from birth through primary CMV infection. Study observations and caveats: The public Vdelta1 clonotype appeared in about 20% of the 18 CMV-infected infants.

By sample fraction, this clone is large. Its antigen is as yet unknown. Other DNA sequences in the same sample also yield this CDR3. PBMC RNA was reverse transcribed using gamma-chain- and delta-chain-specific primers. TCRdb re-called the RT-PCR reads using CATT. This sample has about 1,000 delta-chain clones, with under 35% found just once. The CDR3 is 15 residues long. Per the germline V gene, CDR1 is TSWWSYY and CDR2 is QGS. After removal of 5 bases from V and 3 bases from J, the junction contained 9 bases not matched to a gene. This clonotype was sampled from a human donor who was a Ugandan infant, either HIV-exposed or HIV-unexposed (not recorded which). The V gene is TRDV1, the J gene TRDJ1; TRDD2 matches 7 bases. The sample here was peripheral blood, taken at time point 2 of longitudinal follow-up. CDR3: CALGPAFLPSDKLIF. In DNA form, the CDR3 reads TGTGCTCTTGGGCCCGCGTTCCTACCCTCCGATAAACTCATCTTT.